This T cell receptor (beta chain) comes out of a study of shared clonotypes between healthy human individuals. The authors' processing: Filtering differed, since immunoSEQ gave only junction sequences and no quality scores. The assay was immunoSEQ multiplex PCR, and TCRdb's table has in-frame clones only and misses some. D and trimming come from the DNA, and the V and J calls and clone size come from that table. Counted here are around 620,000 clones, 85% to 95% occurring once; the ten biggest clones make up over 0.1%. This clone showed up just once. The germline V gene encodes CDR1 SGHAT and CDR2 FQNNGV. This CDR3 comprises 13 residues. Trimming shortened V by 2 bases and J by 5 bases, and 9 bases separated the two germline ends. CD45RO-negative, CCR7-positively selected cells formed the naive CD8 fraction, excluding terminally differentiated effector memory CD45RA+ cells.

The rearrangement links TRBV11-2 to TRBJ1-1, with D unclear. Sequencing input: naive CD8+ T cells sorted from blood. This receptor was taken from a woman in her twenties or thirties in good health. The CDR3 sequence: CASSLTFNTEAFF. In DNA, the CDR3 is TGTGCCAGCAGCTTAACCTTTAATACTGAAGCTTTCTTT.